A single sample gave rise to the 32 T cell receptor beta chains below, sequenced in a study of blood T cell repertoires in COVID-19. Sequencing used immunoSEQ multiplex PCR; TCRdb keeps in-frame clones, though not all of them. Among 90,000 to 120,000 clones listed, over 75% were seen once. Sequenced: peripheral blood. The receptors stem from a woman aged 55-69 years with acute or convalescent COVID-19.

The chain recombines TRBV3-1 (or the pseudogene TRBV3-2) with TRBJ2-5, with 13 bases aligning to TRBD2. The CDR3 is made up of 18 amino acids. Trimming took 3 bases from V and 5 from J; bases not matched to a gene: 12. Germline V lookup: CDR1 LGHDT, CDR2 YNNKEL (reference sequence). The CDR3 nucleotides read TGTGCCAGCAGCCAGATCGGGACTAGCGGGACCCGTGCTGAGACCCAGTACTTC. It codes for CASSQIGTSGTRAETQYF.

The DNA for the CDR3 is TGTGCCAGCAGTCGAGAACAAGAGACCCAGTACTTC. As protein: CASSREQETQYF. This sequence joins TRBV11-3 and TRBJ2-5; D is uncertain. The CDR3 runs to 12 residues. The V end was cut by 6 bases, the J end by 2 bases, with 7 bases between. Germline V gene data show CDR1 as SGHNT and CDR2 as YENEEA.

The count of this clone is one. The gene calls are TRBV2 and TRBJ2-3; D possibly corresponds to TRBD2 (6 bases). V was trimmed by 5 bases and J by 4 bases, leaving 13 bases between them. CDR3 length: 14 amino acids. Germline CDR1 is SNHLY and CDR2 is FYNNEI. This chain's CDR3 is CASSRETAPDTQYF. The CDR3 region has the DNA TGTGCCAGCAGTCGGGAGACAGCTCCAGATACGCAGTATTTT.

The chain uses TRBV3-1 (or the pseudogene TRBV3-2) and TRBJ2-7; 7 bases fit TRBD1. Germline CDR1 LGHDT, CDR2 YNNKEL (reference sequence). CDR3 length: 18 residues. V shed 1 base, J shed 9 bases, and the junction held 21 bases outside the gene matches. The CDR3 is CASSQARWAGTDRFGQYF. The CDR3 region has the DNA TGTGCCAGCAGCCAAGCGAGGTGGGCCGGGACAGACCGCTTTGGGCAGTACTTC.

This clone was picked up a small number of times. The rearrangement links TRBV24-1 to TRBJ1-5; 7 bases agree with TRBD1. The germline gives CDR1 KGHDR, CDR2 SFDVKD. V lost 5 bases and J lost 1; bases outside the gene matches: 4. The CDR3 is 15 amino acids. CDR3 residues: CATSAAGGSNQPQHF. The CDR3 bases are TGTGCCACCAGTGCCGCAGGGGGAAGCAATCAGCCCCAGCATTTT.

V and J are TRBV18 and TRBJ2-1; 7 bases agree with TRBD2. Germline CDR1 reads KGHSH; CDR2 reads LQKENI. V shed 3 bases, J shed 8 bases, and the junction held 10 bases outside the gene matches. CDR3 length equals 15 residues. The CDR3 region is CASSPGTTWIDEQFF. CDR3 nucleotides: TGTGCCAGCTCACCTGGGACTACCTGGATAGATGAGCAGTTCTTC.

This chain links TRBV5-1 with TRBJ1-5; D gene unclear. The CDR3 has 14 residues. CDR1 is SGHRS, CDR2 YFSETQ, per germline. Trimming took 0 bases from V and 1 from J, leaving 5 bases between them. CDR3 nucleotide sequence: TGCGCCAGCAGCTTGGACGGGAGCAATCAGCCCCAGCATTTT. Protein: CASSLDGSNQPQHF.

In this sample, this clone turned up once. The chain employs TRBV6-5 and TRBJ1-1; 7 nucleotides agree with TRBD1. Trimming cost V 4 bases and J 1 base; bases outside gene matches: 3. The length of the CDR3 is 14 residues. Germline CDR1 reads MNHEY; CDR2 reads SVGAGI. The CDR3 bases are TGTGCCAGCAGTTCCAGGGGGTCGAACACTGAAGCTTTCTTT. Translation gives CASSSRGSNTEAFF.

This clone came up a few times. The V and J genes are TRBV10-1 and TRBJ2-2; D uncertain. The CDR3 covers 14 residues. Trimming stripped 4 bases from V and 1 base from J, with 7 bases between. Germline V gene data show CDR1 as WNHNN and CDR2 as SYGVQD (reference sequence). CDR3 bases: TGCGCCAGCAGTGGCTCGGGGAACACCGGGGAGCTGTTTTTT. Encoded protein: CASSGSGNTGELFF.

The chain combines TRBV16 with TRBJ1-2; D gene ambiguous. This CDR3 region has 14 residues. Per germline, CDR1 KGHSY and CDR2 FQNENV. V was pared by 4 bases and J by 4 bases, with 13 bases between. Here the CDR3 reads CASSPRGVSYGYTF. The CDR3 nucleotides are TGTGCCAGCAGCCCTCGCGGGGTTAGCTATGGCTACACCTTC.

This chain joins TRBV27 and TRBJ2-1; 7 nucleotides align to TRBD1. Germline assignment: CDR1 MNHEY and CDR2 SMNVEV (reference sequence). The CDR3 is made up of 15 amino acids. The junction had 9 bases not matched to a gene; V was cut back by 6 bases and J by 4 bases. CDR3 bases: TGTGCCAGCAGACGACAGGGCGTTAAATACAATGAGCAGTTCTTC. Residues: CASRRQGVKYNEQFF.

This chain connects TRBV30 to TRBJ1-3; TRBD1 aligns across 7 bases. Per germline, CDR1 GTSNPN and CDR2 SVGIG (reference sequence). CDR3 size: 15 residues. The junction had 15 bases not matched to a gene; V was cut back by 6 bases and J by 7 bases. CDR3 amino acids: CACQYTGAVGNTIYF. The CDR3 coding sequence is TGTGCCTGCCAATACACAGGGGCGGTCGGGAACACCATATATTTT.

The V gene is TRBV2, the J gene TRBJ2-2, with D uncertain. The CDR3 runs 13 residues. Trimming left V 6 bases short and J 4 bases short, with 9 bases between. Germline values: CDR1 SNHLY, CDR2 FYNNEI. This chain's CDR3 is CASRSEVTGELFF. CDR3 sequence (DNA): TGTGCCAGCAGATCCGAGGTCACCGGGGAGCTGTTTTTT.

The genes are TRBV3-1 (or the pseudogene TRBV3-2) and TRBJ1-1; 11 nucleotides align to TRBD1. Germline CDR1 reads LGHDT; CDR2 reads YNNKEL (reference sequence). V shed 5 bases, J shed 2 bases, and the junction held 1 base outside the gene matches. The CDR3 loop spans 14 amino acids. The CDR3 loop is CASSWTGGNTEAFF. CDR3 coding DNA: TGTGCCAGCAGCTGGACAGGGGGCAACACTGAAGCTTTCTTT.

The rearrangement uses TRBV28 and TRBJ2-1; 12 bases are a match to TRBD2. V lost 8 bases and J lost 8; bases outside the gene matches: 10. The germline CDR1 and CDR2 sequences are MDHEN and SYDVKM. The CDR3 runs to 15 residues. This chain's CDR3 is CASCWRLAGEDEQFF. As DNA, the CDR3 is TGTGCCAGCTGCTGGAGACTAGCGGGAGAGGATGAGCAGTTCTTC.

CDR3 sequence reads: CASSLSGGHNEQFF. In nucleotides, the CDR3 is TGTGCCAGCAGTTTATCAGGGGGCCACAATGAGCAGTTCTTC. This chain links TRBV27 with TRBJ2-1, with 7 bases fitting TRBD1. In germline, CDR1 is MNHEY, CDR2 SMNVEV (reference sequence). V was pared by 0 bases and J by 5 bases, with 1 base of the junction left unmatched. The length of the CDR3 is 14 residues.

This sequence joins TRBV7-2 and TRBJ1-4, with D perhaps matching TRBD1 (6 bases). Germline values: CDR1 SGHTA, CDR2 FQGNSA. This CDR3 is built from 14 residues. The germline V and J ends were trimmed by 3 bases and 7 bases, with 12 bases remaining between them. CDR3 residues: CASSFGTRGEKLFF. Here the CDR3 DNA reads TGTGCCAGCAGCTTCGGGACAAGGGGTGAAAAACTGTTTTTT.

The chain employs TRBV20-1 and TRBJ2-3, with 10 positions matching TRBD2. The J segment lost 0 bases and the V segment lost 3 bases, leaving 9 bases of the junction unmatched. The CDR3 is 17 residues long. CDR1 is DFQATT, CDR2 SNEGSKA, per germline (reference sequence). Here the CDR3 reads CSASVPSGGLSTDTQYF. The CDR3 DNA follows: TGCAGTGCTAGTGTCCCTAGCGGGGGTTTGAGCACAGATACGCAGTATTTT.

This chain links TRBV28 with TRBJ1-5, with no clear D. The V gene lost 5 bases and the J gene lost 2 bases, with 16 bases spanning the gap. The CDR3 consists of 16 residues. The germline CDR1 and CDR2 sequences are MDHEN and SYDVKM. The CDR3 nucleotides are TGTGCCAGCAGTCCTCCGACACCCGGCGGCAATCAGCCCCAGCATTTT. It translates to CASSPPTPGGNQPQHF.

This chain joins TRBV2 and TRBJ2-7; 7 bases are shared with TRBD2. Germline-derived CDR1 and CDR2 are SNHLY and FYNNEI. The CDR3 runs 13 residues. Trimming cost V 6 bases and J 3 bases; bases outside gene matches: 5. The CDR3 sequence is CASRGGDYYEQYV. CDR3 nucleotide sequence: TGTGCCAGCAGGGGGGGGGACTACTACGAGCAGTACGTC.

The chain couples TRBV6-2 or TRBV6-3 to TRBJ2-5; TRBD2 matches 9 bases. Germline V lookup: CDR1 MNHEY, CDR2 SVGEGT. The length of the CDR3 is 17 residues. Losses at the gene ends were 0 bases for V and 5 bases for J; bases not matched to a gene: 10. This CDR3 is CASSYSSGRPPLETQYF. The CDR3, as DNA: TGTGCCAGCAGTTACTCCAGCGGGAGGCCGCCCTTGGAGACCCAGTACTTC.

The V call is TRBV7-9, the J call TRBJ1-4, with a tentative D call TRBD1 (5 bases). V was shortened by 3 bases and J by 5 bases, with 16 bases between the two germline ends. The CDR3 is 16 residues long. The germline gives CDR1 SEHNR, CDR2 FQNEAQ (reference sequence). The chain's CDR3 is CASSFLGGRANEKLFF. In nucleotides, the CDR3 is TGTGCCAGCAGCTTCTTAGGTGGCAGGGCAAATGAAAAACTGTTTTTT.

This clone appeared a single time. V is TRBV10-1 and J is TRBJ2-7; 7 bases agree with TRBD2. The CDR3 runs 14 residues. The V gene's germline CDR1 is WNHNN and CDR2 SYGVQD (reference sequence). J lost 3 bases, V lost 7 bases, and 9 bases had no gene match. CDR3 amino acids: CASTARDYLYEQYV. The CDR3, as DNA: TGCGCCAGCACCGCCCGGGACTACCTCTACGAGCAGTACGTC.

The chain uses TRBV2 and TRBJ1-2; the match to TRBD1 covers 9 bases. V dropped 0 bases and J dropped 7; count of bases not matched to a gene: 3. Germline loops: CDR1 SNHLY, CDR2 FYNNEI. CDR3 size: 14 residues. CDR3 amino acids: CASSEAGQGIGYTF. CDR3 bases: TGTGCCAGCAGTGAAGCGGGACAGGGTATTGGCTACACCTTC.

The CDR3 nucleotides read TGTGCCAGCAGCTTAGGAGGGAACTATGGCTACACCTTC. Amino acids: CASSLGGNYGYTF. The rearrangement uses TRBV7-8 and TRBJ1-2; D not certain. The CDR3 spans 13 residues. With 1 base removed from V and 2 bases from J, the gap between germline ends came to 5 bases. Per the germline V gene, CDR1 is SGHVS and CDR2 is FQNEAQ.

The chain is built from TRBV7-9 and TRBJ2-3, with D tentatively TRBD2 (5 bases). Trimming removed 5 bases at V and 5 bases at J, with 17 bases between. CDR1 and CDR2 from the germline V gene are SEHNR and FQNEAQ (reference sequence). The CDR3 extends over 15 amino acids. CDR3 sequence: CASSKVNPGIDTQYF. CDR3 nucleotides: TGTGCCAGCAGCAAGGTCAACCCCGGGATAGATACGCAGTATTTT.

The chain carries TRBV4-1 and TRBJ2-1, with 12 bases matching TRBD2. There are 17 residues in the CDR3. V gave up 5 bases and J gave up 9 bases; unmatched junction bases: 14. From germline, CDR1 is MGHRA and CDR2 YSYEKL. CDR3 DNA: TGCGCCAGCAGCGACGCTCTAGCGGGAGGGCGTGGGGCTGAGCAGTTCTTC. Translated: CASSDALAGGRGAEQFF.

This clone was seen more than once but under ten times. The rearrangement links TRBV20-1 to TRBJ2-7, with a weak D call TRBD1 (5 bases). Germline V gives CDR1 DFQATT, CDR2 SNEGSKA (reference sequence). Trimming left V 3 bases short and J 4 bases short, with 10 bases between. The CDR3 is 12 amino acids. CDR3 loop: CSASPGNYEQYV. In DNA form, the CDR3 reads TGCAGTGCTAGTCCAGGGAATTACGAGCAGTACGTC.

The chain employs TRBV7-3 and TRBJ2-3, with D possibly matching TRBD2 (5 bases). Deletions cut 4 bases from V and 0 bases from J, with 11 bases between. Germline V gene sequence: CDR1 SGHTA, CDR2 FQGTGA. The CDR3 consists of 15 residues. CDR3 sequence reads: CASSSIGGSTDTQYF. The CDR3 bases are TGTGCCAGCAGCTCTATAGGAGGAAGCACAGATACGCAGTATTTT. The variable domain in full, completed from reference TRBV7-3 and TRBJ2-3, reads GAGVSQTPSNKVTEKGKYVELRCDPISGHTALYWYRQSLGQGPEFLIYFQGTGAADDSGLPNDRFFAVRPEGSVSTLKIQRTERGDSAVYLCASSSIGGSTDTQYFGPGTRLTVL.

The rearrangement uses TRBV19 and TRBJ2-1; weak D call: TRBD2 (6 bases). The CDR3 consists of 18 residues. CDR1 and CDR2 (germline): LNHDA, SQIVND (reference sequence). Trimming took 1 base from V and 0 from J, leaving 16 bases between them. CDR3 bases: TGTGCCAGTAGTATAGTCTCGACGGGGGTCAACTCCTACAATGAGCAGTTCTTC. Translating it yields CASSIVSTGVNSYNEQFF.

This clone was seen only once. The gene calls are TRBV19 and TRBJ2-5; the match to TRBD1 covers 9 bases. With V trimmed by 5 bases and J by 5 bases, 9 bases remained unmatched. The CDR3 sequence is 15 residues long. Germline V gives CDR1 LNHDA, CDR2 SQIVND (reference sequence). In DNA form, the CDR3 reads TGTGCCAGTAGTCCCGGGACAGGGATCGGGGAGACCCAGTACTTC. Translated, it gives CASSPGTGIGETQYF.

This clone was recorded once. CDR3 residues: CASKDTTGELFF. In DNA, the CDR3 is TGCGCCAGCAAGGACACCACCGGGGAGCTGTTTTTT. The chain has TRBV5-1 and TRBJ2-2; TRBD1 is a possible D gene (5 bases). V was cut by 6 bases and J by 4 bases, with 7 bases left in between. Germline V gene data show CDR1 as SGHRS and CDR2 as YFSETQ. The CDR3 totals 12 residues. The full variable domain, rest sourced from reference TRBV5-1 and TRBJ2-2, is KAGVTQTPRYLIKTRGQQVTLSCSPISGHRSVSWYQQTPGQGLQFLFEYFSETQRNKGNFPGRFSGRQFSNSRSEMNVSTLELGDSALYLCASKDTTGELFFGEGSRLTVL.